These 27 T cell receptor beta chains were all obtained from the same sample, sequenced in a study of blood T cell repertoires in COVID-19. Sequencing used immunoSEQ multiplex PCR; TCRdb keeps in-frame clones, though not all of them. Among approximately 240,000 clones listed, about 85% were seen once. Specimen: peripheral blood. These receptors all come from a woman aged 18-35 years who had recovered from COVID-19.

V gene TRBV6-2 or TRBV6-3 combines with J gene TRBJ2-1, with 8 nucleotides matching TRBD2. V shed 3 bases and J 2 bases; nucleotides not matched to a gene: 9. CDR1 MNHEY and CDR2 SVGEGT come from the germline V gene. This CDR3 spans 17 amino acids. The DNA of the CDR3 is TGTGCCAGCAGTTATGTGAGCGGGAGAGGGACCTACAATGAGCAGTTCTTC. It yields the protein CASSYVSGRGTYNEQFF.

The rearrangement links TRBV29-1 to TRBJ2-1; 7 bases are a match to TRBD2. The CDR3 contains 14 residues. The germline gives CDR1 SQVTM, CDR2 ANQGSEA. Unmatched junction bases numbered 16, after V lost 7 bases and J lost 10 bases. CDR3 nucleotide sequence: TGCAGCGAAATCCCTCTCCCCTCTAGCGGCGAGCAGTTCTTC. Protein: CSEIPLPSSGEQFF.

The rearrangement uses TRBV9 and TRBJ1-2; D remains unclear. V was pared by 0 bases and J by 3 bases, with 9 bases between. The germline V gene encodes CDR1 SGDLS and CDR2 YYNGEE. This CDR3 is built from 14 residues. The CDR3 spells CASSVVEWDYGYTF. CDR3 sequence (DNA): TGTGCCAGCAGCGTAGTGGAGTGGGACTATGGCTACACCTTC.

This sequence joins TRBV5-6 and TRBJ2-7; D is perhaps TRBD1 (5 bases). The CDR3 totals 14 residues. Germline V gene sequence: CDR1 SGHDT, CDR2 YYEEEE. Trimming took off 2 bases at V and 5 bases at J, with 14 bases between the two ends. The CDR3 loop is CASSFIDSLHEQYF. CDR3 bases: TGTGCCAGCAGCTTCATAGACAGTCTGCACGAGCAGTACTTC. Variable domain in full (rest from reference TRBV5-6 and TRBJ2-7): DAGVTQSPTHLIKTRGQQVTLRCSPKSGHDTVSWYQQALGQGPQFIFQYYEEEERQRGNFPDRFSGHQFPNYSSELNVNALLLGDSALYLCASSFIDSLHEQYFGPGTRLTVT.

The CDR3 nucleotides are TGTGCCTGGGGGGGGCATAGCAATCAGCCCCAGCATTTT. Its protein is CAWGGHSNQPQHF. The chain joins TRBV30 to TRBJ1-5; D may be TRBD1 (6 bases). The CDR3 runs 13 residues. CDR1 is GTSNPN, CDR2 SVGIG, per germline (reference sequence). V was clipped by 5 bases and J by 0 bases, with 8 bases between them.

The V call is TRBV6-5, the J call TRBJ2-5, with 10 bases lining up with TRBD1. J was trimmed by 5 bases and V by 5 bases; bases with no gene match: 5. There are 14 residues in the CDR3. Germline V lookup: CDR1 MNHEY, CDR2 SVGAGI. Written as DNA, the CDR3 is TGTGCCAGCAGTCCGACAGGGGGCCGGGAGACCCAGTACTTC. Its translation is CASSPTGGRETQYF.

Comments on this clone: Other DNA sequences in this specimen translate into the identical CDR3. The chain has TRBV7-9 and TRBJ1-1, with D tentatively TRBD1 (6 bases). This CDR3 spans 13 amino acids. Trimming left V 5 bases short and J 2 bases short, with 9 bases between. Germline V CDR1 and CDR2: SEHNR, FQNEAQ (reference sequence). The CDR3 loop is CASSRTANTEAFF. In nucleotides, the CDR3 is TGTGCCAGCAGCAGGACAGCTAACACTGAAGCTTTCTTT.

The genes are TRBV6-2 or TRBV6-3 and TRBJ1-2, with 10 bases lining up with TRBD1. Germline V gene sequence: CDR1 MNHEY, CDR2 SVGEGT. With V trimmed by 5 bases and J by 8 bases, 14 bases remained unmatched. This CDR3 is 16 amino acids long. CDR3 bases: TGTGCCAGCAGTCCCCGGGACAGGGGATACTATGACGGCTACACCTTC. Its translation is CASSPRDRGYYDGYTF.

The chain carries TRBV19 and TRBJ2-4; possible D gene TRBD2, 6 bases. Germline V gene sequence: CDR1 LNHDA, CDR2 SQIVND (reference sequence). This CDR3 is built from 17 residues. V was clipped by 6 bases and J by 2 bases, with 20 bases between them. CDR3 sequence (DNA): TGTGCCAGTAGCCCCGTAATGTGGGGGGTGACCAAAAACATTCAGTACTTC. Translation: CASSPVMWGVTKNIQYF. The full variable domain, in which reference TRBV19 and TRBJ2-4 provide the parts outside the CDR3, is DGGITQSPKYLFRKEGQNVTLSCEQNLNHDAMYWYRQDPGQGLRLIYYSQIVNDFQKGDIAEGYSVSREKKESFPLTVTSAQKNPTAFYLCASSPVMWGVTKNIQYFGAGTRLSVL.

The chain's CDR3 is CASSPGQGAGVLMFF. The CDR3 DNA is TGCGCCAGCAGCCCGGGACAGGGGGCAGGTGTCTTGATGTTCTTC. The rearrangement uses TRBV5-1 and TRBJ2-1; 12 nucleotides line up with TRBD1. The CDR3 runs 15 residues. The germline V gene has CDR1 SGHRS and CDR2 YFSETQ. The V segment lost 4 bases and the J segment 15 bases; nucleotides outside the gene matches: 14. The whole variable domain, remainder taken from reference TRBV5-1 and TRBJ2-1, is KAGVTQTPRYLIKTRGQQVTLSCSPISGHRSVSWYQQTPGQGLQFLFEYFSETQRNKGNFPGRFSGRQFSNSRSEMNVSTLELGDSALYLCASSPGQGAGVLMFFGPGTRLTVL.

This clone was seen a single time. The chain employs TRBV19 and TRBJ1-1; D uncertain. V lost 6 bases and J lost 5, with 16 bases in between. The CDR3 spans 14 residues. Germline V CDR1 and CDR2: LNHDA, SQIVND (reference sequence). CDR3 protein: CASRSHTTGTEAFF. For the CDR3, the DNA is TGTGCCAGTAGAAGTCACACCACGGGGACTGAAGCTTTCTTT.

The rearrangement uses TRBV13 and TRBJ1-4; 7 nucleotides align to TRBD1. The CDR3 totals 14 residues. CDR1 is PRHDT, CDR2 FYEKMQ, per germline (reference sequence). V was clipped by 4 bases and J by 8 bases; unmatched bases: 7. Here the CDR3 DNA reads TGTGCCAGCAGCTCGACAGGGCCGGGGGAAAAACTGTTTTTT. This translates into CASSSTGPGEKLFF. Supplemented by reference TRBV13 and TRBJ1-4, the full variable domain reads AAGVIQSPRHLIKEKRETATLKCYPIPRHDTVYWYQQGPGQDPQFLISFYEKMQSDKGSIPDRFSAQQFSDYHSELNMSSLELGDSALYFCASSSTGPGEKLFFGSGTQLSVL.

The rearrangement uses TRBV10-2 and TRBJ1-6; 7 bases are shared with TRBD1. J lost 7 bases, V lost 4 bases, and 1 base had no gene match. From germline, CDR1 is WSHSY and CDR2 SAAADI. There are 13 residues in the CDR3. The CDR3 DNA is TGCGCCAGCAGTGGACAGGGAAATTCACCCCTCCACTTT. It encodes CASSGQGNSPLHF.

The CDR3 DNA follows: TGCGCCAGCAGCCAGGGGACTAGCGGGAGTGAAGATACGCAGTATTTT. It specifies CASSQGTSGSEDTQYF. The V gene is TRBV4-3, the J gene TRBJ2-3; TRBD2 aligns across 14 bases. Germline V gives CDR1 LGHNA, CDR2 YSLEER. The length of the CDR3 is 16 residues. J was trimmed by 5 bases and V by 3 bases; bases with no gene match: 4.

The V call is TRBV6-2 or TRBV6-3, the J call TRBJ2-1, with 9 nucleotides matching TRBD1. The trim removed 4 bases at V and 2 bases at J, leaving 3 bases unmatched. This CDR3 region has 15 residues. Per germline, CDR1 MNHEY and CDR2 SVGEGT. The CDR3 region has the DNA TGTGCCAGCAGTTCACGGACAGGGGCCTACAATGAGCAGTTCTTC. The encoded protein is CASSSRTGAYNEQFF.

This chain connects TRBV30 to TRBJ1-1; 7 positions match TRBD1. The CDR3 loop spans 13 amino acids. The V gene end was trimmed by 2 bases and the J gene end by 3 bases; junction bases not matched to a gene: 3. Germline V gene data show CDR1 as GTSNPN and CDR2 as SVGIG (reference sequence). The CDR3 protein is CAWSLTGDTEAFF. The CDR3 nucleotides are TGTGCCTGGAGTCTAACAGGGGACACTGAAGCTTTCTTT. The entire variable domain, with the rest obtained from reference TRBV30 and TRBJ1-1, is as follows: SQTIHQWPATLVQPVGSPLSLECTVEGTSNPNLYWYRQAAGRGLQLLFYSVGIGQISSEVPQNLSASRPQDRQFILSSKKLLLSDSGFYLCAWSLTGDTEAFFGQGTRLTVV.

The chain combines TRBV7-3 with TRBJ2-3; possible D gene TRBD2, 6 bases. The CDR3 contains 13 residues. Trimming left V 6 bases short and J 8 bases short, with 15 bases between. Germline loops: CDR1 SGHTA, CDR2 FQGTGA. CDR3 DNA: TGTGCCAGCAGAGCAGACCCCGGGGGTACGCAGTATTTT. As protein: CASRADPGGTQYF.

This clone was picked up one time. V gene TRBV6-6 combines with J gene TRBJ2-7; D perhaps matches TRBD1 (5 bases). Trimming removed 6 bases at V and 5 bases at J, with 11 bases between. Germline-derived CDR1 and CDR2 are MNHNY and SVGAGI (reference sequence). The CDR3 runs to 12 residues. CDR3 amino acids: CASRGTGDEQYF. The CDR3 nucleotides read TGTGCCAGCAGGGGAACAGGAGACGAGCAGTACTTC.

V gene TRBV11-1 combines with J gene TRBJ2-3, with 7 bases fitting TRBD2. Looked up from germline, CDR1 is SGHAT and CDR2 is FQDESV (reference sequence). The CDR3 consists of 16 residues. V shed 0 bases, J shed 2 bases, and the junction held 5 bases outside the gene matches. This CDR3 is CASSLASGFYTDTQYF. In DNA, the CDR3 is TGTGCCAGCAGCTTAGCTAGCGGGTTTTACACAGATACGCAGTATTTT.

V gene TRBV30 combines with J gene TRBJ2-7; a possible D gene is TRBD1 (6 bases). The CDR3 has 15 amino acids. V was clipped by 3 bases and J by 2 bases, with 17 bases between them. Germline CDR1 is GTSNPN and CDR2 is SVGIG (reference sequence). The CDR3, as DNA: TGTGCCTGGAGGCCCAAGGACAGCGTAGCCTACGAGCAGTACTTC. Translating it yields CAWRPKDSVAYEQYF.

The chain combines TRBV9 with TRBJ2-1; TRBD2 matches at 8 bases. The germline V gene has CDR1 SGDLS and CDR2 YYNGEE. V was pared by 0 bases and J by 4 bases, with 3 bases of the junction left unmatched. This CDR3 comprises 15 residues. The CDR3 DNA sequence: TGTGCCAGCAGCGTAGCGGGAGGGAATTACAATGAGCAGTTCTTC. Its translation is CASSVAGGNYNEQFF.

This chain links TRBV7-2 with TRBJ2-3, with 7 bases lining up with TRBD2. The CDR3 runs to 14 residues. With 4 bases clipped from V and 5 bases from J, the junction kept 6 bases outside the gene matches. Germline lookup yields CDR1 SGHTA and CDR2 FQGNSA. This chain's CDR3 is CASSWEGRGDTQYF. CDR3 nucleotides: TGTGCCAGCAGCTGGGAGGGCCGCGGAGATACGCAGTATTTT.

In its sample, this clone was seen once. This chain connects TRBV3-1 (or the pseudogene TRBV3-2) to TRBJ1-4, with D hard to call. The CDR3 consists of 14 residues. CDR1 and CDR2 (germline): LGHDT, YNNKEL (reference sequence). Trimming took 4 bases from V and 8 from J, leaving 14 bases between them. DNA of the CDR3: TGTGCCAGCAGCCCCATACCGGGTGAGGAAAAACTGTTTTTT. Its translation: CASSPIPGEEKLFF.

The J gene is TRBJ1-4, the V gene TRBV7-2, with 7 bases that match TRBD1. V lost 4 bases to trimming and J lost 6 bases; unmatched junction nucleotides: 5. Germline V gives CDR1 SGHTA, CDR2 FQGNSA. The CDR3 runs to 14 residues. Here the CDR3 DNA reads TGTGCCAGCAGCTCACGACAGGGCCATGAAAAACTGTTTTTT. The encoded protein is CASSSRQGHEKLFF.

This clone has more than one count but fewer than ten. This rearrangement joins TRBV7-6 to TRBJ2-7, with 7 bases that match TRBD2. This CDR3 region has 19 residues. With 5 bases clipped from V and 0 bases from J, the junction kept 19 bases outside the gene matches. CDR1 and CDR2 from the germline V gene are SGHVS and FNYEAQ. The CDR3 bases are TGTGCCAGCAGCACCGAGCCTGCTCGCCTAGCGGAACGCTCCTACGAGCAGTACTTC. It is translated as CASSTEPARLAERSYEQYF.

This chain links TRBV25-1 with TRBJ2-6; D is ambiguous. Trimming shortened V by 1 base and J by 0 bases, and 10 bases separated the two germline ends. Germline V CDR1 and CDR2: MGHDK, SYGVNS. The CDR3 length is 17 residues. As DNA, the CDR3 is TGTGCCAGCAGTGAATCGAGGTACCGCTCTGGGGCCAACGTCCTGACTTTC. Translated: CASSESRYRSGANVLTF.

The chain is built from TRBV28 and TRBJ1-2, with D unclear. The CDR3 contains 14 residues. V was cut by 7 bases and J by 5 bases, with 17 bases left in between. The germline CDR1 and CDR2 sequences are MDHEN and SYDVKM. The chain's CDR3 is CASTLGPGAYGYTF. The DNA for the CDR3 is TGTGCCAGCACCTTGGGTCCGGGAGCTTATGGCTACACCTTC.